The T cell receptor (beta chain) described here comes from a study of shared clonotypes between healthy human individuals. Overall study: The donors, two women and three men, were aged 18 to 49.

The germline V gene encodes CDR1 SGHDT and CDR2 YYEEEE. The V end was cut by 2 bases, the J end by 3 bases, with 9 bases between. The CDR3 has 14 residues. Regarding the study as a whole: When compared with the clonotypes that were shared by all four sorted-subset donors, the non-shared clonotypes turned out to have lower generation probabilities. Clonotypes that were shared across a handful of donors made up around 5% of naive CD4 clonotypes.

Remarks on this clone: What it recognizes is unknown.

Assay: immunoSEQ multiplex PCR; the TCRdb copy retains only in-frame clones and omits some. The profile covers about 1.5 million clones, with 95% to 99% appearing a single time and roughly 0.42% taken by the ten largest. Nashville, Tennessee was home to all donors, each a Caucasian adult. The chain carries TRBV5-6 and TRBJ1-5; D gene ambiguous. The sequenced sample consisted of naive CD4+ T cells sorted from blood. Stated subset: CD45RA+ positively selected. This clonotype was obtained from a man under 40 in good health. This CDR3 reads CASSLRSHNQPQHF. The CDR3 DNA follows: TGTGCCAGCAGCTTACGTTCCCACAATCAGCCCCAGCATTTT.